This T cell receptor beta chain was captured in a study of cytomegalovirus exposure and HLA in healthy donors. The PCR ran on 60 Vbeta and 13 Jbeta primers. The data were produced by immunoSEQ multiplex PCR, yet TCRdb's version contains in-frame clones alone and is incomplete. This table holds about 180,000 clones, 65% to 85% found once. Trimming cost V 6 bases and J 5 bases, with 11 bases left between them. This CDR3 has 12 amino acids. Germline CDR1 SQVTM, CDR2 ANQGSEA. The sequence was collected from a girl aged 10 to 17 in good health and CMV-seropositive. The sequencing input was PBMCs. The V call is TRBV29-1, the J call TRBJ1-5; D unresolved. The CDR3: CSVADKDQPQHF. CDR3 sequence (DNA): TGCAGCGTGGCCGACAAGGATCAGCCCCAGCATTTT.